This T cell receptor (beta chain) emerged from a study of T cell responses to AZD1222 COVID-19 vaccine. Notes on the study in general: When two AZD1222 doses had been given, Spike-specific TCR breadth and depth rose. Only five or six AZD1222 recipients were seropositive at baseline.

About this clone itself: The antigen remains unidentified.

Sequencing was performed with immunoSEQ multiplex PCR; in TCRdb, only in-frame clones are kept and a portion is missing. The table includes 150,000 to 200,000 clones, 87% detected once. The CDR3 extends over 14 amino acids. This sequence originates from an adult in good health. Specimen: peripheral blood, collected on day 0 of MenACWY control vaccination. The rearrangement links TRBV7-5 to TRBJ2-7; no DNA check was done on the table's D call, TRBD2. TRBV7-5 is a documented pseudogene. The CDR3 reads CVRILRKPLPKQYF. The CDR3 bases are TGTGTCAGAATTTTGCGTAAGCCCCTACCCAAGCAGTACTTC.